This T cell receptor beta chain emerged from a study of control samples from healthy donors and cancer patients. The method was immunoSEQ multiplex PCR; TCRdb's version includes in-frame clones alone and lacks a portion of them. Altogether under 200,000 clones are present, approximately 90% being singletons, with the ten largest covering 0.68%. The CDR3 contains 20 residues. The sample consisted of blood. This receptor was taken from a woman aged 25 to 45 in good health. The chain combines TRBV21-1 with TRBJ1-2. TRBV21-1 is described as a pseudogene. CDR3: CASSKAHKRGFLVRFYGYTF. The CDR3 DNA is TGTGCCAGCAGCAAGGCGCACAAACGGGGATTTTTGGTTCGGTTCTATGGCTACACCTTC.